A single sample is the source of the 22 T cell receptor beta chains below, sequenced in a study of blood T cell repertoires in COVID-19. Clones were sequenced by immunoSEQ multiplex PCR, and TCRdb holds only the in-frame ones, with some missing. The sample holds 250,000 or so clones, roughly 90% seen once. Sequencing was done on a sample of PBMCs or T cells enriched from blood (not recorded which). The receptors originated from a man aged 40-55 years who had been exposed to COVID-19.

The CDR3 reads CASSGASSRYEQYF. Here the CDR3 DNA reads TGTGCCAGCAGTGGTGCTAGTAGTCGCTACGAGCAGTACTTC. This sequence joins TRBV27 and TRBJ2-7; D is undetermined. Germline V lookup: CDR1 MNHEY, CDR2 SMNVEV (reference sequence). V dropped 5 bases and J dropped 3 bases, with 14 bases sitting between them. This CDR3 is 14 amino acids long.

The CDR3 coding sequence is TGTGCCAGCAGCGTAGCCACGGGAGGCACCGGGGAGCTGTTTTTT. This translates into CASSVATGGTGELFF. This rearrangement joins TRBV9 to TRBJ2-2, with 7 nucleotides matching TRBD2. V lost 0 bases and J lost 4; bases outside the gene matches: 3. This CDR3 has 15 amino acids. In germline, CDR1 is SGDLS, CDR2 YYNGEE.

The rearrangement uses TRBV2 and TRBJ1-1; 8 bases match TRBD1. The V gene end was trimmed by 1 base and the J gene end by 1 base; junction bases not matched to a gene: 5. Germline assignment: CDR1 SNHLY and CDR2 FYNNEI. The CDR3 spans 16 residues. The CDR3 loop is CASSEDAGGWNTEAFF. The CDR3 bases are TGTGCCAGCAGTGAAGACGCAGGGGGCTGGAACACTGAAGCTTTCTTT.

DNA for the CDR3: TGTGCCAGCAGCCCCGGGGAAGGCGGCTACACCTTC. This codes for CASSPGEGGYTF. The V and J genes are TRBV3-1 (or the pseudogene TRBV3-2) and TRBJ1-2; no clear D gene. V was clipped by 4 bases and J by 8 bases, with 11 bases between them. The germline gives CDR1 LGHDT, CDR2 YNNKEL (reference sequence). CDR3 length: 12 residues.

The rearrangement joins TRBV28 to TRBJ1-1; 7 positions agree with TRBD1. Trimming removed 5 bases from V and 4 bases from J; junction bases left unmatched: 7. Germline CDR1 reads MDHEN; CDR2 reads SYDVKM. This CDR3 is built from 14 residues. CDR3 in amino acids: CASSPLQGVTEAFF. CDR3 nucleotide sequence: TGTGCCAGCAGTCCTCTCCAGGGGGTCACTGAAGCTTTCTTT.

The chain employs TRBV30 and TRBJ1-5, with D possibly being TRBD1 (6 bases). Trimming took off 5 bases at V and 4 bases at J, with 12 bases between the two ends. Looked up from germline, CDR1 is GTSNPN and CDR2 is SVGIG (reference sequence). This CDR3 has 13 amino acids. Here the CDR3 DNA reads TGTGCCTGGGGCAGGGGTGGGAATCAGCCCCAGCATTTT. This codes for CAWGRGGNQPQHF.

This chain connects TRBV5-4 to TRBJ2-7; 7 bases map to TRBD2. Trimming at V came to 3 bases and at J to 4 bases, leaving 10 bases not matched to a gene. Germline values: CDR1 SGHNT, CDR2 YYREEE (reference sequence). The CDR3 has 15 residues. CDR3 in DNA: TGTGCCAGCAGCTCAGCTAGCGGAACGACTTACGAGCAGTACTTC. Translation gives CASSSASGTTYEQYF.

The chain recombines TRBV5-1 with TRBJ1-1, with D maybe TRBD1 (5 bases). Germline CDR1 SGHRS, CDR2 YFSETQ. Trimming left V 3 bases short and J 11 bases short, with 26 bases between. The CDR3 runs 16 residues. The chain's CDR3 is CASSSSGASNLIGAFF. The CDR3 DNA sequence: TGCGCCAGCAGCTCGAGCGGGGCCAGCAACCTTATCGGGGCTTTCTTT.

The chain links TRBV5-1 to TRBJ2-7; TRBD1 agrees at 7 bases. The CDR3 is 15 residues long. CDR1 is SGHRS, CDR2 YFSETQ, per germline. J was trimmed by 9 bases and V by 5 bases; bases with no gene match: 17. The DNA for the CDR3 is TGCGCCAGCAGTGAGACAGGGTACGGCGTTTCAGGGCAGTACTTC. This encodes CASSETGYGVSGQYF. Combining the CDR3 with reference TRBV5-1 and TRBJ2-7 gives the whole variable domain KAGVTQTPRYLIKTRGQQVTLSCSPISGHRSVSWYQQTPGQGLQFLFEYFSETQRNKGNFPGRFSGRQFSNSRSEMNVSTLELGDSALYLCASSETGYGVSGQYFGPGTRLTVT.

The chain is built from TRBV28 and TRBJ1-2; 8 nucleotides line up with TRBD1. Germline CDR1 MDHEN, CDR2 SYDVKM. The CDR3 covers 14 residues. Trimming at V came to 2 bases and at J to 7 bases, leaving 6 bases not matched to a gene. The chain's CDR3 is CASSLSQGAGGYTF. DNA of the CDR3: TGTGCCAGCAGTTTAAGTCAGGGGGCAGGTGGCTACACCTTC.

The V and J genes are TRBV10-3 and TRBJ1-1, with 7 bases lining up with TRBD1. The germline gives CDR1 ENHRY, CDR2 SYGVKD. The length of the CDR3 is 16 residues. J was trimmed by 7 bases and V by 2 bases; bases with no gene match: 13. CDR3: CAISETALRGLGEAFF. CDR3 in DNA: TGTGCCATCAGTGAGACCGCTCTTAGGGGGCTAGGTGAAGCTTTCTTT.

The rearrangement uses TRBV19 and TRBJ1-3; D gene uncertain. Trimming removed 6 bases at V and 0 bases at J, with 12 bases between. Germline V gene sequence: CDR1 LNHDA, CDR2 SQIVND (reference sequence). The CDR3 is 15 residues long. The CDR3 is CASRSEGASGNTIYF. CDR3 coding DNA: TGTGCCAGTAGATCGGAGGGAGCCTCTGGAAACACCATATATTTT.

This chain connects TRBV28 to TRBJ2-1, with 9 nucleotides matching TRBD2. The CDR3 totals 14 residues. With 7 bases clipped from V and 7 bases from J, the junction kept 8 bases outside the gene matches. CDR1 MDHEN and CDR2 SYDVKM come from the germline V gene. The CDR3 spells CASTMGLAENEQFF. The CDR3 DNA sequence: TGTGCCAGCACCATGGGACTAGCAGAGAATGAGCAGTTCTTC.

This clone was seen once. The chain uses TRBV6-5 and TRBJ2-2; TRBD2 matches 7 bases. This CDR3 contains 15 residues. Germline lookup yields CDR1 MNHEY and CDR2 SVGAGI. The CDR3 loop is CATKPGGGWTGELFF. As DNA, the CDR3 is TGTGCTACTAAGCCTGGGGGGGGATGGACCGGGGAGCTGTTTTTT.

The genes are TRBV27 and TRBJ2-3, with TRBD2 as a possible D gene (5 bases). CDR1 and CDR2 from the germline V gene are MNHEY and SMNVEV (reference sequence). This CDR3 has 15 amino acids. V was pared by 7 bases and J by 1 base, with 15 bases between. The CDR3 bases are TGTGCCAGCATGAAGGTGAGCGGTCGCACAGATACGCAGTATTTT. It codes for CASMKVSGRTDTQYF.

Written as DNA, the CDR3 is TGTGCCAGCAGTTACAGGGGAAGTGGCTACACCTTC. Amino acid sequence: CASSYRGSGYTF. The genes are TRBV6-2 or TRBV6-3 and TRBJ1-2; tentatively, D is TRBD1 (5 bases). Germline lookup yields CDR1 MNHEY and CDR2 SVGEGT. V lost 2 bases to trimming and J lost 7 bases, with 8 bases between them. This CDR3 is built from 12 residues.

This rearrangement joins TRBV28 to TRBJ2-7; TRBD2 might be the D (7 bases). CDR3 length equals 16 residues. Germline V gene data show CDR1 as MDHEN and CDR2 as SYDVKM. V lost 4 bases and J lost 9, with 25 bases in between. As DNA, the CDR3 is TGTGCCAGCAGTTACCTATTTGATGCCGGGGGGCAGGTGCAGTACTTC. Translated, it gives CASSYLFDAGGQVQYF.

The table lists this clone with a count of one. The chain uses TRBV12-5 and TRBJ1-6, with 9 bases lining up with TRBD1. The CDR3 extends over 16 amino acids. Germline V lookup: CDR1 LGHNT, CDR2 FRNRAP. The J segment lost 7 bases and the V segment lost 7 bases, leaving 11 bases of the junction unmatched. CDR3 sequence reads: CASAPGQGGPNSPLHF. The DNA of the CDR3 is TGTGCTAGTGCCCCGGGACAGGGCGGGCCGAATTCACCCCTCCACTTT.

The chain employs TRBV7-9 and TRBJ1-3, with 9 nucleotides matching TRBD1. Germline V lookup: CDR1 SEHNR, CDR2 FQNEAQ (reference sequence). Germline trimming cut 0 bases from V and 2 bases from J; bases unmatched to any gene: 2. This CDR3 spans 16 amino acids. CDR3 sequence (DNA): TGTGCCAGCAGCTTAGCTGGGACAGGGCCTGGAAACACCATATATTTT. It yields the protein CASSLAGTGPGNTIYF.

The V gene is TRBV28, the J gene TRBJ2-5, with D uncertain. The CDR3 loop spans 17 amino acids. Trimming took off 2 bases at V and 3 bases at J, with 19 bases between the two ends. The germline CDR1 and CDR2 sequences are MDHEN and SYDVKM. The CDR3 protein is CASSLAGQAPKKETQYF. As DNA, the CDR3 is TGTGCCAGCAGTTTAGCTGGGCAGGCACCAAAAAAAGAGACCCAGTACTTC.

V and J are TRBV28 and TRBJ2-2; no clear D. V was pared by 5 bases and J by 5 bases, with 9 bases between. The CDR3 consists of 13 residues. CDR1 is MDHEN and CDR2 is SYDVKM in the germline V gene. Here the CDR3 DNA reads TGTGCCAGCAGTCACGAGTCAACCGGGGAGCTGTTTTTT. Its protein is CASSHESTGELFF.

The chain carries TRBV5-4 and TRBJ1-5; maybe TRBD1 (6 bases). V was trimmed by 2 bases and J by 6 bases, leaving 12 bases between them. CDR1 is SGHNT, CDR2 YYREEE, per germline (reference sequence). The CDR3 sequence is 14 residues long. The CDR3 nucleotides read TGTGCCAGCAGCTTACAGGGTTCGCGTCAGCCCCAGCATTTT. This gives the protein CASSLQGSRQPQHF. The variable domain in full, completed from reference TRBV5-4 and TRBJ1-5, reads ETGVTQSPTHLIKTRGQQVTLRCSSQSGHNTVSWYQQALGQGPQFIFQYYREEENGRGNFPPRFSGLQFPNYSSELNVNALELDDSALYLCASSLQGSRQPQHFGDGTRLSIL.